This T cell receptor beta chain was profiled in a study of memory CD8 T cells in hepatitis C reinfection (dated by TCRdb to 2016 to 2017). Study-wide context: Of the five donors, three spontaneously resolved two consecutive HCV infections, and two cleared a primary infection but developed chronic infection after reinfection. HCV reinfection was defined as a positive HCV RNA test following two negative tests taken at least 60 days apart. Late or post reinfection samples were obtained 12 to 24 weeks after detection of reinfection. Across an HCV reinfection episode in four or five donors, the study followed the TCR beta repertoire of virus-specific CD8 T cells over time. Between about 2008 and 2012, 4 or 5 reinfection cases with stored pre-reinfection samples were identified. In the reinfection study, participants who had resolved a prior HCV infection were followed every 3 months. Study-wide findings and limitations: Because the study included only a few donors, definitive conclusions about public clonotypes linked to secondary clearance could not be reached.

What the time point label conveys for this sample: late/post reinfection, 12 to 24 weeks after detection. The sorted cells were sequenced directly ex vivo, without any in vitro expansion ahead of TCR sequencing. Donors were people who inject drugs enrolled in the Montreal Acute Hepatitis C Cohort Study (HEPCO) in Canada. Total naive CD8 T cells, sorted as viable CD3+ CD8+ CD45RO-, came from a couple of donors at all three reinfection time points as controls. Before sorting, cryopreserved peripheral blood mononuclear cells were thawed and used as the source for purifying CD8 T cells. CD8 T cells were enriched by negative selection with the MACS CD8+ T cell Isolation Kit. A BD FACSAria II sorter with FACSDiva software was used for cell sorting, and FlowJo was used for data analysis. Comments on this clone: Its target antigen remains unknown. Per-base quality was not reported, and no clone a single base away is much larger than it.

Measured from the cysteine to the phenylalanine, the CDR3 is 16 residues long. Only the CDR3 DNA stays, 48 bases, in frame from base 1. V and J are truncated by 6 bases and 0 bases respectively, leaving an intervening sequence of 17 bases. CDR1 MNHEY and CDR2 SMNVEV were looked up in the germline V gene (reference sequence). The method was the immunoSEQ multiplex PCR assay. Genomic DNA was extracted from sorted cells, and the TCR beta V, D and J regions were sequenced by Adaptive Biotechnologies' automated high-throughput method. A two-step, bias-controlled multiplex PCR was used to amplify the CDR3 regions. An Illumina instrument was used to sequence the amplified TCR beta libraries. In the authors' own workflow: Demultiplexed reads were processed to reduce amplification and sequencing bias, and the IMGT database was used to assign CDR3 sequences to gene families. Repertoire data were analyzed with ImmunoSEQ software version 2.0. Out-of-frame sequences and sequences containing stop codons in the CDR3 were removed from the clonotype lists. Clonotypes with a frequency below 0.01% were excluded because such clonotypes corresponded to less than one cell. Richness was computed as observed richness divided by input cell number, and evenness as Shannon entropy divided by log observed richness. Simpson diversity and Morisita-Horn overlap indices were used to quantify repertoire diversity and similarity between time points. Clonotypes were grouped as dominant (>1%), sub-dominant (0.5-0.99%), low abundance (0.1-0.49%) or lowest abundance (<0.1%). A germline index was derived by subtracting total nucleotide additions from total CDR3 length and dividing the result by total CDR3 length. TCRdb holds this immuneACCESS table with in-frame rearrangements only. Some clones are missing; in checked studies, unresolved V genes explain under half, and the rest has no known cause. The V and J calls and clone size were taken over from that table, and D and trimming were inferred from the DNA. In this sample the table shows 46,000 or so clones, roughly 89% of which occur a single time. The ten largest clones add up to around 0.78% of the sample.

Recombination linked TRBV27 to TRBJ1-1, with the D segment identity uncertain. The sequenced material came from naive CD8+ T cells sorted from blood. The cell subset or site label on this specimen signifies: total naive CD8+CD45RO- T cells. The source of this sequence is a man aged 18 to 30 with hepatitis C virus infection. CDR3 loop: CASSPYFGAVNTEAFF. The nucleotide sequence is TGTGCCAGCAGCCCATACTTTGGAGCTGTGAACACTGAAGCTTTCTTT.